Below, 20 T cell receptor beta chains from the same sample are listed, as sequenced in a study of T cell responses to AZD1222 COVID-19 vaccine. The table came from immunoSEQ multiplex PCR; TCRdb's copy has only in-frame clones and leaves some out. The sample carries 160,000 or so clones, around 90% recorded once. The sequencing here drew on peripheral blood, taken on day 0 of AZD1222 vaccination. Source of these receptors: an adult in good health.

This clone occurred a few times. The chain recombines TRBV28 with TRBJ1-1, with D hard to call. The CDR3 is 14 amino acids. V was pared by 6 bases and J by 4 bases, with 15 bases between. Germline V gene data show CDR1 as MDHEN and CDR2 as SYDVKM. The CDR3 here is CASRVPGGSTEAFF. CDR3 coding DNA: TGTGCCAGCAGGGTCCCCGGTGGGAGCACTGAAGCTTTCTTT.

V gene TRBV19 combines with J gene TRBJ2-2; 12 nucleotides agree with TRBD2. Germline CDR1 LNHDA, CDR2 SQIVND (reference sequence). The J segment lost 6 bases and the V segment lost 8 bases, leaving 10 bases of the junction unmatched. The CDR3 length is 16 residues. CDR3 loop: CASLASGGAGAGELFF. The CDR3 bases are TGTGCCAGTTTGGCTAGCGGGGGGGCCGGCGCCGGGGAGCTGTTTTTT.

The chain employs TRBV5-5 and TRBJ2-7; 7 nucleotides agree with TRBD1. This CDR3 spans 13 amino acids. Germline V gives CDR1 SGHKS, CDR2 YYEKEE (reference sequence). The junction had 4 bases not matched to a gene; V was cut back by 4 bases and J by 3 bases. CDR3 nucleotide sequence: TGTGCCAGCAGCGTCGACAGGGACTACGAGCAGTACTTC. As protein: CASSVDRDYEQYF.

V is TRBV28 and J is TRBJ2-7, with 9 bases matching TRBD1. After removal of 5 bases from V and 7 bases from J, the junction contained 9 bases not matched to a gene. There are 14 residues in the CDR3. The V gene's germline CDR1 is MDHEN and CDR2 SYDVKM. This chain's CDR3 is CASSRTGVELEQYF. In nucleotides, the CDR3 is TGTGCCAGCAGTCGGACAGGGGTAGAGTTGGAGCAGTACTTC.

V gene TRBV19 combines with J gene TRBJ1-1; tentative D call: TRBD1 (5 bases). Trimming left V 5 bases short and J 3 bases short, with 7 bases between. The CDR3 runs 12 residues. CDR1 and CDR2 (germline): LNHDA, SQIVND (reference sequence). CDR3 protein: CASSLRDTEAFF. The CDR3 DNA follows: TGTGCCAGTAGTCTCAGGGACACTGAAGCTTTCTTT.

The rearrangement links TRBV4-1 to TRBJ1-1; D is uncertain. The CDR3 sequence is 15 residues long. Between the trimmed V and J ends, which lost 0 bases and 0 bases, there was a span of 8 bases. Germline V gene data show CDR1 as MGHRA and CDR2 as YSYEKL. DNA of the CDR3: TGCGCCAGCAGCCAAGATCGTGGGGTGAACACTGAAGCTTTCTTT. This sequence encodes CASSQDRGVNTEAFF.

The J gene is TRBJ1-6, the V gene TRBV28; D not certain. The CDR3 covers 14 residues. Germline V lookup: CDR1 MDHEN, CDR2 SYDVKM. Trimming stripped 5 bases from V and 8 bases from J, with 13 bases between. The CDR3 DNA reads TGTGCCAGCAGTCTCGGGGTTCTGGATTCACCCCTCCACTTT. It translates to CASSLGVLDSPLHF.

This clone was found once. The chain links TRBV5-4 to TRBJ2-7; TRBD1 matches 7 bases. CDR3 length equals 13 residues. The V segment lost 3 bases and the J segment 2 bases; nucleotides outside the gene matches: 2. The germline gives CDR1 SGHNT, CDR2 YYREEE (reference sequence). The CDR3 protein is CASSSDRTYEQYF. CDR3 nucleotide sequence: TGTGCCAGCAGCTCGGACAGGACCTACGAGCAGTACTTC.

Details on this clone: Other DNA sequences in the sample encode the same CDR3. This CDR3 reads CASSLSSYEQYF. CDR3 bases: TGTGCCAGCAGCTTGAGCTCTTACGAGCAGTACTTC. The chain uses TRBV7-9 and TRBJ2-7; D uncertain. This CDR3 spans 12 amino acids. Germline CDR1 SEHNR, CDR2 FQNEAQ (reference sequence). The ends were cut back, 3 bases at V and 4 bases at J, with 7 bases in the middle.

The V call is TRBV2, the J call TRBJ1-3; D is unresolved. The CDR3 has 15 amino acids. Between the trimmed V and J ends, which lost 4 bases and 0 bases, there was a span of 10 bases. CDR1 and CDR2 from the germline V gene are SNHLY and FYNNEI. In nucleotides, the CDR3 is TGTGCCAGCAGTGGGACTCAGGTCTCTGGAAACACCATATATTTT. This encodes CASSGTQVSGNTIYF.

The chain has TRBV11-2 and TRBJ2-7; possibly TRBD1 for D (6 bases). There are 14 residues in the CDR3. Trimming took off 4 bases at V and 7 bases at J, with 17 bases between the two ends. Germline CDR1 SGHAT, CDR2 FQNNGV. The CDR3 DNA follows: TGTGCCAGCAGCTCTCAGGGGACCCTAAGGGAGCAGTACTTC. As protein: CASSSQGTLREQYF.

This chain connects TRBV3-1 (or the pseudogene TRBV3-2) to TRBJ2-2; D not resolved. The CDR3 contains 15 residues. Trimming cost V 5 bases and J 1 base, with 11 bases left between them. Germline V gene lookup returns CDR1 LGHDT and CDR2 YNNKEL (reference sequence). This chain's CDR3 is CASSTRGRNTGELFF. CDR3 sequence (DNA): TGTGCCAGCAGCACCCGAGGCCGGAACACCGGGGAGCTGTTTTTT.

DNA of the CDR3: TGCGCCAGCAGCGATCACGGGACAGGGGGTCTTGTTAGCTATGGCTACACCTTC. The encoded protein is CASSDHGTGGLVSYGYTF. The chain uses TRBV4-1 and TRBJ1-2; 11 nucleotides agree with TRBD1. Germline V gene data show CDR1 as MGHRA and CDR2 as YSYEKL. This CDR3 has 18 residues. After removal of 5 bases from V and 4 bases from J, the junction contained 15 bases not matched to a gene.

The V call is TRBV19, the J call TRBJ1-5; weak D call: TRBD1 (6 bases). V was pared by 3 bases and J by 5 bases, with 17 bases between. Per germline, CDR1 LNHDA and CDR2 SQIVND (reference sequence). The CDR3 contains 16 residues. The chain's CDR3 is CASSIVMGTTYQPQHF. The CDR3, as DNA: TGTGCCAGTAGTATCGTCATGGGGACAACTTATCAGCCCCAGCATTTT.

V is TRBV5-5 and J is TRBJ2-7; no firm D call. The CDR3 has 13 residues. In germline, CDR1 is SGHKS, CDR2 YYEKEE (reference sequence). Deletions cut 0 bases from V and 3 bases from J, with 7 bases between. The CDR3 nucleotides are TGTGCCAGCAGCTTGGTTTTCCTCTACGAGCAGTACTTC. This sequence encodes CASSLVFLYEQYF.

The rearrangement links TRBV7-3 to TRBJ1-1; possible D gene TRBD1, 5 bases. This CDR3 has 15 amino acids. V gave up 5 bases and J gave up 3 bases, with 16 bases separating them. In germline, CDR1 is SGHTA, CDR2 FQGTGA. The CDR3 bases are TGTGCCAGCAGCCCCCGGGGTGGGGGAGACACTGAAGCTTTCTTT. Translating gives CASSPRGGGDTEAFF.

The CDR3 is CASRSLIGGPEAFF. The CDR3 nucleotides read TGTGCCAGCAGATCTCTTATCGGGGGACCTGAAGCTTTCTTT. This chain joins TRBV28 and TRBJ1-1; weak D call: TRBD1 (5 bases). The CDR3 sequence is 14 residues long. Germline V CDR1 and CDR2: MDHEN, SYDVKM. Trimming cost V 6 bases and J 6 bases, with 17 bases left between them.

The rearrangement joins TRBV6-1 to TRBJ1-5; the match to TRBD1 covers 7 bases. Unmatched junction bases numbered 9, after V lost 4 bases and J lost 0 bases. This CDR3 is built from 17 residues. Germline CDR1 MNHNS, CDR2 SASEGT. The CDR3 region is CASSAALTGSSNQPQHF. CDR3 coding DNA: TGTGCCAGCAGTGCGGCTTTGACAGGGAGTAGCAATCAGCCCCAGCATTTT.

This chain connects TRBV5-8 to TRBJ1-1, with D unresolved. V was clipped by 1 base and J by 10 bases, with 17 bases between them. This CDR3 has 14 residues. Germline CDR1 reads SGHTS; CDR2 reads YDEGEE. CDR3 amino acids: CASSLSPDTMIAFF. As DNA, the CDR3 is TGTGCCAGCAGCTTGTCGCCAGATACCATGATAGCTTTCTTT. Looking up the rest from reference TRBV5-8 and TRBJ1-1 gives the full variable domain: EAGVTQSPTHLIKTRGQQATLRCSPISGHTSVYWYQQALGLGLQFLLWYDEGEERNRGNFPPRFSGRQFPNYSSELNVNALELEDSALYLCASSLSPDTMIAFFGQGTRLTVV.

This chain connects TRBV10-3 to TRBJ1-1; 8 bases line up with TRBD1. CDR1 is ENHRY and CDR2 is SYGVKD in the germline V gene. This CDR3 region has 17 residues. CDR3 nucleotide sequence: TGTGCTTCCTACTTCCGTCGGACAGGGAGTCGTAACACTGAAGCTTTCTTT. Translating it yields CASYFRRTGSRNTEAFF.